Each of the 2 T cell receptor beta chains below was sequenced from the same sample in a study of T cell responses to AZD1222 COVID-19 vaccine. The assay was immunoSEQ multiplex PCR, and TCRdb's table has in-frame clones only and misses some. The sample has fewer than 200,000 clones, about nine tenths seen once. Specimen: peripheral blood, collected 28 days after the second AZD1222 dose. The receptor source for this set is an adult who received the AZD1222 COVID-19 vaccine.

The chain is built from TRBV4-3 and TRBJ1-6; D unclear. The V gene lost 0 bases and the J gene lost 1 base, with 4 bases spanning the gap. Germline loops: CDR1 LGHNA, CDR2 YSLEER. This CDR3 has 15 residues. This CDR3 is CASSQDGSYNSPLHF. The DNA for the CDR3 is TGCGCCAGCAGCCAAGATGGGTCCTATAATTCACCCCTCCACTTT.

This chain uses TRBV20-1 with TRBJ1-2; 7 bases agree with TRBD1. V lost 3 bases and J lost 4; bases outside the gene matches: 2. Germline assignment: CDR1 DFQATT and CDR2 SNEGSKA (reference sequence). The CDR3 contains 12 residues. The CDR3 DNA reads TGCAGTGCTAGTGACAGGGCCTATGGCTACACCTTC. This sequence encodes CSASDRAYGYTF.